The 10 T cell receptor beta chains in this list originate from one sample, sequenced in a study of shared clonotypes between healthy human individuals. Here immunoSEQ multiplex PCR was the method, and the copy in TCRdb shows in-frame clones only, minus some. The data hold over a million clones, with roughly 95% observed a single time. Sample: naive CD4+ T cells sorted from blood. Subset denoted: CD45RA+ positively selected. All receptors come from a man younger than 45 in good health.

The chain employs TRBV4-3 and TRBJ2-6; 13 bases line up with TRBD2. CDR3 size: 20 residues. J lost 4 bases, V lost 1 base, and 10 bases had no gene match. Looked up from germline, CDR1 is LGHNA and CDR2 is YSLEER. DNA for the CDR3: TGCGCCAGCAGCCAAGTTGACACGGGACTAGCGGGAACAGGGGCCAACGTCCTGACTTTC. It encodes CASSQVDTGLAGTGANVLTF.

The chain is built from TRBV10-3 and TRBJ1-5; 7 bases are shared with TRBD1. Germline CDR1 reads ENHRY; CDR2 reads SYGVKD. Germline trimming cut 6 bases from V and 7 bases from J; bases unmatched to any gene: 3. This CDR3 contains 12 residues. The CDR3 is CAISGTDQPQHF. CDR3 DNA: TGTGCCATCAGCGGGACAGACCAGCCCCAGCATTTT.

The chain uses TRBV5-8 and TRBJ1-5; no definite D call. CDR1 and CDR2 from the germline V gene are SGHTS and YDEGEE. V lost 4 bases and J 0 bases, leaving 14 bases between the germline ends. The CDR3 totals 16 residues. The CDR3 spells CASSLVSHYSNQPQHF. CDR3 nucleotide sequence: TGTGCCAGCAGCCTAGTGTCACATTATAGCAATCAGCCCCAGCATTTT.

The J gene is TRBJ2-7, the V gene TRBV29-1, with D maybe TRBD2 (5 bases). This CDR3 has 14 residues. V lost 6 bases and J 3 bases, leaving 18 bases between the germline ends. From germline, CDR1 is SQVTM and CDR2 ANQGSEA. The CDR3 DNA follows: TGCAGCGTAGGCCCGAGTGGAGGCAGCTACGAGCAGTACTTC. Translation: CSVGPSGGSYEQYF.

This rearrangement joins TRBV9 to TRBJ2-1; D is unresolved. Trimming left V 0 bases short and J 7 bases short, with 8 bases between. Germline-derived CDR1 and CDR2 are SGDLS and YYNGEE. The CDR3 is 13 amino acids. DNA for the CDR3: TGTGCCAGCAGCGTAGGAGCCCGGAATGAGCAGTTCTTC. It encodes CASSVGARNEQFF.

The chain uses TRBV4-1 and TRBJ1-3; possible D gene TRBD1, 5 bases. This CDR3 region has 17 residues. Germline CDR1 reads MGHRA; CDR2 reads YSYEKL. The V gene lost 1 base and the J gene lost 2 bases, with 15 bases spanning the gap. The CDR3 loop is CASSQVLSGLAGNTIYF. CDR3 nucleotides: TGCGCCAGCAGCCAAGTATTGTCAGGGTTAGCTGGAAACACCATATATTTT.

This sequence joins TRBV28 and TRBJ2-1, with D perhaps matching TRBD1 (7 bases). V was clipped by 6 bases and J by 7 bases, with 10 bases between them. This CDR3 has 12 amino acids. Germline V lookup: CDR1 MDHEN, CDR2 SYDVKM. CDR3 protein: CASREGANEQFF. CDR3 bases: TGTGCCAGCAGGGAGGGGGCTAATGAGCAGTTCTTC.

This sequence joins TRBV28 and TRBJ2-1; 12 bases are a match to TRBD2. This CDR3 is built from 16 residues. V was clipped by 5 bases and J by 1 base; unmatched bases: 3. Germline V gives CDR1 MDHEN, CDR2 SYDVKM. The CDR3 region has the DNA TGTGCCAGCAGTAAAGGACTAGCGGGATCCTACAATGAGCAGTTCTTC. The encoded protein is CASSKGLAGSYNEQFF.

This clone was seen a few times. V and J are TRBV15 and TRBJ1-2, with TRBD1 as a possible D gene (5 bases). V was clipped by 3 bases and J by 7 bases, with 15 bases between them. The CDR3 extends over 14 amino acids. Germline V gene data show CDR1 as LNHNV and CDR2 as YYDKDF (reference sequence). Here the CDR3 reads CATSRVIGASGYTF. The CDR3 nucleotides are TGTGCCACCAGCAGGGTAATAGGGGCAAGTGGCTACACCTTC.

This chain links TRBV5-4 with TRBJ2-4; 7 bases line up with TRBD1. J was trimmed by 5 bases and V by 2 bases; bases with no gene match: 4. The CDR3 length is 14 residues. The V gene's germline CDR1 is SGHNT and CDR2 YYREEE (reference sequence). For the CDR3, the DNA is TGTGCCAGCAGCTTACAGGGGCTTGAAAACATTCAGTACTTC. It encodes CASSLQGLENIQYF. Full variable domain (missing parts from reference TRBV5-4 and TRBJ2-4): ETGVTQSPTHLIKTRGQQVTLRCSSQSGHNTVSWYQQALGQGPQFIFQYYREEENGRGNFPPRFSGLQFPNYSSELNVNALELDDSALYLCASSLQGLENIQYFGAGTRLSVL.